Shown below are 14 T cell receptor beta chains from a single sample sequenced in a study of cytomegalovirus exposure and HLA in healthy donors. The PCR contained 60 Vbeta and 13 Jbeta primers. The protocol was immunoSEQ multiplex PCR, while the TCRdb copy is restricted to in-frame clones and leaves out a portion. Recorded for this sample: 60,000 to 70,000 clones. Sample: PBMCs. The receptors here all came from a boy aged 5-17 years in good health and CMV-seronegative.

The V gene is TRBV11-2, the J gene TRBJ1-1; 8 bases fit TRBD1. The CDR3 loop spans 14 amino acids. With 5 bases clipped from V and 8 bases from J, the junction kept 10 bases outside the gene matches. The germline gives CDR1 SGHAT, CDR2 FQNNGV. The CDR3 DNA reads TGTGCCAGCAGCCGGACAGGGAACTCGAGAGAAGCTTTCTTT. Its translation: CASSRTGNSREAFF.

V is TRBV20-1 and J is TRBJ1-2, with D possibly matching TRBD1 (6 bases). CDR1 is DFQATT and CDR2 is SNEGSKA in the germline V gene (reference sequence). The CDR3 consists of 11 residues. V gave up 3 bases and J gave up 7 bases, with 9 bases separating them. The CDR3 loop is CSARYRAGYTF. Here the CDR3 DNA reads TGCAGTGCTAGGTACAGGGCTGGCTACACCTTC.

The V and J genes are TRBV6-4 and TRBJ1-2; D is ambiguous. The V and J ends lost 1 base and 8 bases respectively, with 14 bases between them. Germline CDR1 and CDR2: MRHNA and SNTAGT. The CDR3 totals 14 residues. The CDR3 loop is CASSDLGEPLGYTF. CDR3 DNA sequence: TGTGCCAGCAGTGACTTGGGAGAGCCCCTAGGCTACACCTTC.

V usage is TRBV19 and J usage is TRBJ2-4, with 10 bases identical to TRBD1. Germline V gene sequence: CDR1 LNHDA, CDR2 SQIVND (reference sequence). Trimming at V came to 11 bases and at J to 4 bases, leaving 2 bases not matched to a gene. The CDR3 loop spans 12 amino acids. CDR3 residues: CAPGQGKNIQYF. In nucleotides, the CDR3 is TGTGCCCCGGGACAGGGGAAAAACATTCAGTACTTC.

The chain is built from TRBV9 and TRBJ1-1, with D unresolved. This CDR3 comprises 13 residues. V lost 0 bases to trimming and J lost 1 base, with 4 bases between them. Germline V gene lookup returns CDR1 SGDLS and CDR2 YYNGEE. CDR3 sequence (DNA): TGTGCCAGCAGCGTAGACTCGAACACTGAAGCTTTCTTT. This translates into CASSVDSNTEAFF.

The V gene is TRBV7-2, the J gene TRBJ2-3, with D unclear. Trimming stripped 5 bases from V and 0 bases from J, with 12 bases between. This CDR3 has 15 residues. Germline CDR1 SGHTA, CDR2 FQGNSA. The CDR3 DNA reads TGTGCCAGCAGCCTAGTCTACCTTAGCACAGATACGCAGTATTTT. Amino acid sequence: CASSLVYLSTDTQYF.

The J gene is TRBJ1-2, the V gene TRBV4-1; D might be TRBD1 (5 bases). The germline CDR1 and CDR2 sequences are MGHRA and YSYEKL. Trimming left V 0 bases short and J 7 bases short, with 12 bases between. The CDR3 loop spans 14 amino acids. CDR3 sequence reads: CASSQEAGLSGYTF. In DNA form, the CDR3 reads TGCGCCAGCAGCCAAGAGGCAGGGTTGAGTGGCTACACCTTC.

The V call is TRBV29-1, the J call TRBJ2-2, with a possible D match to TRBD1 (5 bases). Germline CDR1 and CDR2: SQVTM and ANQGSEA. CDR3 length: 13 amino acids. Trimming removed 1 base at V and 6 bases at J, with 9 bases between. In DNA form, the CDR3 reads TGCAGCGTTGAAGCGGCAGGGCCCGGGGAGCTGTTTTTT. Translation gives CSVEAAGPGELFF.

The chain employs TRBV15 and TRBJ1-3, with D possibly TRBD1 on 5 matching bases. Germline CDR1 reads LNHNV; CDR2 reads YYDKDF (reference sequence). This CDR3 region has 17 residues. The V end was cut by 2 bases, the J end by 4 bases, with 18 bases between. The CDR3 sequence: CATSRYQGALSGNTIYF. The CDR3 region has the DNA TGTGCCACCAGCAGATATCAAGGGGCGCTATCGGGAAACACCATATATTTT.

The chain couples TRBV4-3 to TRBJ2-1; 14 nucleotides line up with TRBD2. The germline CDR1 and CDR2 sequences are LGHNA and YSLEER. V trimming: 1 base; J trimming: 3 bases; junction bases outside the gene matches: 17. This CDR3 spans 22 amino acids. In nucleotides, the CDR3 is TGCGCCAGCAGCCAAGCCTCCCAGGGTTGGGGACTAGCGGGAGTAGGCTACAATGAGCAGTTCTTC. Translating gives CASSQASQGWGLAGVGYNEQFF.

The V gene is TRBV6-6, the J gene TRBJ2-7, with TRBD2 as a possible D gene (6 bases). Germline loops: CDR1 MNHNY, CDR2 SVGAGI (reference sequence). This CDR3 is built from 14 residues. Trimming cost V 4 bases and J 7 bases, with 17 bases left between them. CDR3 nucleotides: TGTGCCAGCAGTTCTACTCCGGAGGGCTTGGAGCAGTACTTC. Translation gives CASSSTPEGLEQYF.

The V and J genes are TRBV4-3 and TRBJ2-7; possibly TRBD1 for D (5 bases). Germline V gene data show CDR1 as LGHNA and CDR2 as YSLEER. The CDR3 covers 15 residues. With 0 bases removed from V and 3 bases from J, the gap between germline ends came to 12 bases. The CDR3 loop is CASSQDRGNLYEQYF. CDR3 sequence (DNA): TGCGCCAGCAGCCAAGATAGGGGTAACCTCTACGAGCAGTACTTC.

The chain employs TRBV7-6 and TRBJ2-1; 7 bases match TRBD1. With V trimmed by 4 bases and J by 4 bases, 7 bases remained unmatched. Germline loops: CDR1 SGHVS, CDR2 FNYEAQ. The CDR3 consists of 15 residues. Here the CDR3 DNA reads TGTGCCAGCAGCTGGAGACAGGGTACATACAATGAGCAGTTCTTC. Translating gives CASSWRQGTYNEQFF.

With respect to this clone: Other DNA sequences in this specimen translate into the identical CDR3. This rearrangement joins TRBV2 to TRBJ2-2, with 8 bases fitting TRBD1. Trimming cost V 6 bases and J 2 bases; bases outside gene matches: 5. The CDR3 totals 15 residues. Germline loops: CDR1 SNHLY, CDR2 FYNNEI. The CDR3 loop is CASRPGTGNTGELFF. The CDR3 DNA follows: TGTGCCAGCAGACCCGGGACAGGAAACACCGGGGAGCTGTTTTTT. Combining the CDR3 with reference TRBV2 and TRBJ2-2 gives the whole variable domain EPEVTQTPSHQVTQMGQEVILRCVPISNHLYFYWYRQILGQKVEFLVSFYNNEISEKSEIFDDQFSVERPDGSNFTLKIRSTKLEDSAMYFCASRPGTGNTGELFFGEGSRLTVL.